These 32 T cell receptor beta chains were all obtained from the same sample, sequenced in a study of identical twins. Each CDR3 protein is one row after TCRdb ran MiXCR on the 5' RACE reads. The sample contains fewer than 650,000 distinct CDR3 sequences, just under 10% of which appear only once. This same sample was also taken into another study, of yellow fever vaccine responses in identical twins.

The specimen sequenced was PBMCs. These receptors were taken from a young woman in good health.

The table lists this clonotype with a few counts. The rearrangement joins TRBV25-1 to TRBJ2-6; 7 nucleotides line up with TRBD1. This CDR3 has 19 residues. After removal of 1 base from V and 0 bases from J, the junction contained 9 bases not matched to a gene. The germline gives CDR1 MGHDK, CDR2 SYGVNS. The chain's CDR3 is CASSESYGTGDSGANVLTF. CDR3 bases: TGTGCCAGCAGTGAATCCTACGGAACAGGGGACTCTGGGGCCAACGTCCTGACTTTC.

The table lists this clonotype with many counts. The V and J genes are TRBV7-9 and TRBJ2-7; 11 bases are a match to TRBD2. Per germline, CDR1 SEHNR and CDR2 FQNEAQ (reference sequence). V lost 4 bases and J lost 5; bases outside the gene matches: 7. This CDR3 spans 15 amino acids. The CDR3 is CASSSRGTSGNEQYF. The CDR3, as DNA: TGTGCCAGCAGCTCCAGAGGGACTAGCGGAAACGAGCAGTACTTC. The full variable domain, rest sourced from reference TRBV7-9 and TRBJ2-7, is DTGVSQNPRHKITKRGQNVTFRCDPISEHNRLYWYRQTLGQGPEFLTYFQNEAQLEKSRLLSDRFSAERPKGSFSTLEIQRTEQGDSAMYLCASSSRGTSGNEQYFGPGTRLTVT.

The chain combines TRBV7-6 with TRBJ2-2; 7 bases map to TRBD1. The CDR3 contains 15 residues. V lost 6 bases and J lost 2; bases outside the gene matches: 6. CDR1 is SGHVS, CDR2 FNYEAQ, per germline. CDR3: CASSWGTANTGELFF. Written as DNA, the CDR3 is TGTGCCAGCAGTTGGGGGACAGCCAACACCGGGGAGCTGTTTTTT. Drawing the rest from reference TRBV7-6 and TRBJ2-2, the complete variable domain is GAGVSQSPRYKVTKRGQDVALRCDPISGHVSLYWYRQALGQGPEFLTYFNYEAQQDKSGLPNDRFSAERPEGSISTLTIQRTEQRDSAMYRCASSWGTANTGELFFGEGSRLTVL.

This clonotype was counted at least ten times. The chain links TRBV28 to TRBJ2-1, with D unresolved. V lost 5 bases and J 4 bases, leaving 12 bases between the germline ends. The CDR3 totals 14 residues. The germline V gene encodes CDR1 MDHEN and CDR2 SYDVKM. The CDR3 here is CASSSSGPYNEQFF. Here the CDR3 DNA reads TGTGCCAGCAGTAGCTCTGGGCCGTACAATGAGCAGTTCTTC.

There are a few counts of this clonotype. The genes are TRBV6-5 and TRBJ1-6; TRBD1 might be the D (5 bases). The CDR3 runs to 14 residues. Germline V CDR1 and CDR2: MNHEY, SVGAGI. The V end lost 2 bases, the J end lost 8 bases, and 10 bases lay between the germline ends. Here the CDR3 reads CASSYGLGDSPLHF. The CDR3 DNA follows: TGTGCCAGCAGTTACGGCCTGGGGGATTCACCCCTCCACTTT.

This clonotype occurred a few times. This chain joins TRBV13 and TRBJ2-1; the D gene could be TRBD1 or TRBD2 (6 bases each). This CDR3 comprises 15 residues. The V gene lost 3 bases and the J gene lost 4 bases, with 13 bases spanning the gap. The V gene's germline CDR1 is PRHDT and CDR2 FYEKMQ (reference sequence). Written as DNA, the CDR3 is TGTGCCAGCAGCTTCGGGGGCGGTCGGTACAATGAGCAGTTCTTC. This sequence encodes CASSFGGGRYNEQFF. The variable domain in full, completed from reference TRBV13 and TRBJ2-1, reads AAGVIQSPRHLIKEKRETATLKCYPIPRHDTVYWYQQGPGQDPQFLISFYEKMQSDKGSIPDRFSAQQFSDYHSELNMSSLELGDSALYFCASSFGGGRYNEQFFGPGTRLTVL.

This clonotype occurred many times. The chain uses TRBV10-3 and TRBJ2-1; D is uncertain. Per germline, CDR1 ENHRY and CDR2 SYGVKD. The CDR3 spans 13 residues. With 10 bases removed from V and 8 bases from J, the gap between germline ends came to 18 bases. DNA for the CDR3: TGTGCCAGCGCCGGTGGTCAGAGCGATGAGCAGTTCTTC. Translating gives CASAGGQSDEQFF.

This clonotype occurred a few times. The J gene is TRBJ1-4, the V gene TRBV12-3 or TRBV12-4; TRBD1 is a possible D gene (6 bases). Trimming left V 5 bases short and J 0 bases short, with 13 bases between. The CDR3 is 16 amino acids. The CDR3 region is CASSLGQTSTNEKLFF. The CDR3 DNA reads as TGTGCCAGCAGTCTCGGACAGACTTCAACTAATGAAAAACTGTTTTTT.

This clonotype was counted at least ten times. The rearrangement links TRBV29-1 to TRBJ2-1; 11 bases fit TRBD2. Looked up from germline, CDR1 is SQVTM and CDR2 is ANQGSEA. V lost 4 bases to trimming and J lost 3 bases; unmatched junction nucleotides: 5. This CDR3 has 15 amino acids. The CDR3 reads CSVGVTSGSYNEQFF. CDR3 in DNA: TGCAGCGTTGGGGTTACTAGCGGGAGCTACAATGAGCAGTTCTTC.

In its sample, this clonotype was seen a few times. The chain links TRBV11-2 to TRBJ2-1, with D perhaps matching TRBD2 (7 bases). V shed 1 base and J shed 0 bases, with 16 bases lying between them. Germline CDR1 reads SGHAT; CDR2 reads FQNNGV. CDR3 length: 18 amino acids. DNA for the CDR3: TGTGCCAGCAGCTTAGGCCACCTAGCGGACAGCTCCTACAATGAGCAGTTCTTC. The encoded protein is CASSLGHLADSSYNEQFF.

The chain links TRBV15 to TRBJ2-1; TRBD2 matches at 11 bases. There are 16 residues in the CDR3. The J segment lost 4 bases and the V segment lost 3 bases, leaving 5 bases of the junction unmatched. The germline V gene encodes CDR1 LNHNV and CDR2 YYDKDF (reference sequence). The CDR3 DNA reads as TGTGCCACCAGCAGCTTCGGGACTAGCGGTTACAATGAGCAGTTCTTC. As protein: CATSSFGTSGYNEQFF.

This clonotype was observed a handful of times. The chain couples TRBV20-1 to TRBJ2-1, with D possibly being TRBD1 or TRBD2 (5 bases each). Germline V gene sequence: CDR1 DFQATT, CDR2 SNEGSKA (reference sequence). The CDR3 is 16 amino acids. The V gene lost 6 bases and the J gene lost 0 bases, with 18 bases spanning the gap. The CDR3 protein is CSAEGAGASSYNEQFF. CDR3 sequence (DNA): TGCAGTGCCGAGGGTGCCGGGGCTAGCTCCTACAATGAGCAGTTCTTC.

This clonotype was observed a handful of times. The chain has TRBV10-3 and TRBJ2-7; 7 bases are a match to TRBD2. Looked up from germline, CDR1 is ENHRY and CDR2 is SYGVKD. V lost 3 bases and J lost 0; bases outside the gene matches: 2. This CDR3 contains 14 residues. CDR3 loop: CAISDSGVSYEQYF. CDR3 DNA sequence: TGTGCCATCAGTGACAGCGGGGTCTCCTACGAGCAGTACTTC.

There are many counts of this clonotype. The genes are TRBV5-1 and TRBJ2-7, with TRBD1 identical over 10 bases. The CDR3 runs to 13 residues. Germline lookup yields CDR1 SGHRS and CDR2 YFSETQ. V shed 6 bases, J shed 5 bases, and the junction held 5 bases outside the gene matches. CDR3 coding DNA: TGCGCCAGCACCGGGACAGGGGTCCACGAGCAGTACTTC. As protein: CASTGTGVHEQYF.

The genes are TRBV12-3 or TRBV12-4 and TRBJ1-4; D remains ambiguous. V was cut by 1 base and J by 9 bases, with 15 bases left in between. The CDR3 spans 15 residues. Here the CDR3 DNA reads TGTGCCAGCAGTTTAGGTGCTCCTTTTGGACAAAAACTGTTTTTT. Translated, it gives CASSLGAPFGQKLFF.

This clonotype occurred many times. V is TRBV5-1 and J is TRBJ2-1, with D perhaps matching TRBD1 (6 bases). V was trimmed by 0 bases and J by 12 bases, leaving 28 bases between them. The germline CDR1 and CDR2 sequences are SGHRS and YFSETQ. The CDR3 covers 18 residues. In DNA form, the CDR3 reads TGCGCCAGCAGCTTGGTGGACAGTAACTCACGTAGGGGCCGGGGGCAGTTCTTC. Amino acid sequence: CASSLVDSNSRRGRGQFF.

This clonotype was detected many times. V usage is TRBV3-1 and J usage is TRBJ1-3; D remains ambiguous. The V end lost 0 bases, the J end lost 4 bases, and 10 bases lay between the germline ends. This CDR3 region has 15 residues. CDR1 LGHDT and CDR2 YNNKEL come from the germline V gene (reference sequence). CDR3 loop: CASSQDLTVGNTIYF. The CDR3 DNA is TGTGCCAGCAGCCAAGATCTGACGGTCGGAAACACCATATATTTT.

The table lists this clonotype with a few counts. This sequence joins TRBV6-5 and TRBJ1-1, with a weak D call TRBD1 (6 bases). Germline CDR1 MNHEY, CDR2 SVGAGI. This CDR3 contains 15 residues. Trimming cost V 2 bases and J 4 bases, with 14 bases left between them. CDR3 in amino acids: CASSYGGARSTEAFF. The CDR3 nucleotides read TGTGCCAGCAGTTACGGGGGGGCGCGTAGCACTGAAGCTTTCTTT.

The chain joins TRBV3-1 to TRBJ2-7, with a tentative D call TRBD2 (5 bases). CDR1 is LGHDT and CDR2 is YNNKEL in the germline V gene (reference sequence). The CDR3 runs to 15 residues. V was cut by 4 bases and J by 6 bases, with 19 bases left in between. The CDR3 protein is CASSPRRTGWAEQYF. DNA for the CDR3: TGTGCCAGCAGCCCGCGTAGGACTGGCTGGGCCGAGCAGTACTTC.

This clonotype turned up a few times. The chain couples TRBV6-1 to TRBJ2-1; D unresolved. Germline-derived CDR1 and CDR2 are MNHNS and SASEGT. The V end was cut by 7 bases, the J end by 6 bases, with 19 bases between. The CDR3 extends over 15 amino acids. The CDR3 DNA sequence: TGTGCCAGCAACCATCCCGGACCTTCCAGCAATGAGCAGTTCTTC. This sequence encodes CASNHPGPSSNEQFF.

The V and J genes are TRBV20-1 and TRBJ2-7; D not resolved. Germline CDR1 reads DFQATT; CDR2 reads SNEGSKA (reference sequence). CDR3 length equals 13 residues. V was cut by 5 bases and J by 3 bases, with 14 bases left in between. DNA for the CDR3: TGCAGTGCTCCGCGCGGAGAAGTCTACGAGCAGTACTTC. Residues: CSAPRGEVYEQYF.

The rearrangement joins TRBV11-2 to TRBJ2-1, with 7 bases lining up with TRBD2. The CDR3 is 15 amino acids. Germline V gives CDR1 SGHAT, CDR2 FQNNGV. V was clipped by 6 bases and J by 4 bases; unmatched bases: 9. The CDR3 nucleotides read TGTGCCAGCAGGTCCATAGCGGGTGTTTACAATGAGCAGTTCTTC. This codes for CASRSIAGVYNEQFF.

This clonotype has just a few counts. V and J are TRBV5-6 and TRBJ2-3, with D unresolved. Germline CDR1 reads SGHDT; CDR2 reads YYEEEE. V was cut by 7 bases and J by 2 bases, with 14 bases left in between. The CDR3 spans 14 residues. Here the CDR3 reads CASETGPHTDTQYF. CDR3 nucleotide sequence: TGTGCCAGCGAGACCGGGCCCCACACAGATACGCAGTATTTT.

The V call is TRBV12-3 or TRBV12-4, the J call TRBJ2-7; 11 nucleotides line up with TRBD1. The CDR3 contains 14 residues. V was pared by 4 bases and J by 5 bases, with 4 bases of the junction left unmatched. CDR3 protein: CASSYWTGGHEQYF. The CDR3 DNA reads TGTGCCAGCAGTTATTGGACAGGGGGCCACGAGCAGTACTTC.

This clonotype was detected many times. This chain uses TRBV29-1 with TRBJ2-5; no reliable D call. This CDR3 contains 12 residues. Trimming took 5 bases from V and 2 from J, leaving 9 bases between them. Germline CDR1 SQVTM, CDR2 ANQGSEA. Here the CDR3 DNA reads TGCAGCGTTAGCGCAGCACAAGAGACCCAGTACTTC. Translating it yields CSVSAAQETQYF. The entire variable domain, with the rest obtained from reference TRBV29-1 and TRBJ2-5, is as follows: SAVISQKPSRDICQRGTSLTIQCQVDSQVTMMFWYRQQPGQSLTLIATANQGSEATYESGFVIDKFPISRPNLTFSTLTVSNMSPEDSSIYLCSVSAAQETQYFGPGTRLLVL.

V is TRBV2 and J is TRBJ2-7; TRBD1 aligns across 9 bases. The trim removed 1 base at V and 5 bases at J, leaving 3 bases unmatched. CDR1 SNHLY and CDR2 FYNNEI come from the germline V gene. There are 14 residues in the CDR3. The CDR3 DNA reads as TGTGCCAGCAGTGAAGACAGGGGGCTCGACGAGCAGTACTTC. Translating gives CASSEDRGLDEQYF. The full variable domain, with the rest looked up from reference TRBV2 and TRBJ2-7, is EPEVTQTPSHQVTQMGQEVILRCVPISNHLYFYWYRQILGQKVEFLVSFYNNEISEKSEIFDDQFSVERPDGSNFTLKIRSTKLEDSAMYFCASSEDRGLDEQYFGPGTRLTVT.

On this clonotype: A single base separates this from a much larger clone, so it may be a read error. The chain joins TRBV20-1 to TRBJ2-1; TRBD2 matches 14 bases. CDR3 length equals 16 residues. Germline assignment: CDR1 DFQATT and CDR2 SNEGSKA (reference sequence). The CDR3 protein is CCAYPTGLAGEREQFF. The CDR3 bases are TGCTGTGCTTACCCAACGGGACTAGCGGGAGAAAGAGAGCAGTTCTTC.

This clonotype was picked up a small number of times. The chain joins TRBV7-2 to TRBJ2-3; D possibly matches TRBD1 or TRBD2 (5 bases each). The CDR3 totals 16 residues. CDR1 and CDR2 from the germline V gene are SGHTA and FQGNSA. V was pared by 3 bases and J by 0 bases, with 13 bases between. CDR3 DNA sequence: TGTGCCAGCAGCTTTACGGGGCGTCACAGCACAGATACGCAGTATTTT. It encodes CASSFTGRHSTDTQYF.

In this sample, this clonotype turned up a few times. J is TRBJ2-3 and V is TRBV9, with 10 bases identical to TRBD2. CDR1 is SGDLS and CDR2 is YYNGEE in the germline V gene. J lost 5 bases, V lost 0 bases, and 6 bases had no gene match. The CDR3 sequence is 16 residues long. The CDR3 reads CASSVDPSGGGDTQYF. CDR3 nucleotide sequence: TGTGCCAGCAGCGTAGATCCCAGCGGGGGGGGAGATACGCAGTATTTT.

The chain recombines TRBV6-5 with TRBJ2-2; D unclear. CDR1 and CDR2 (germline): MNHEY, SVGAGI. CDR3 size: 14 residues. The V end lost 4 bases, the J end lost 7 bases, and 13 bases lay between the germline ends. Written as DNA, the CDR3 is TGTGCCAGCAGTTTTACAAGCGTCGGCGGGGAGCTGTTTTTT. It is translated as CASSFTSVGGELFF.

The V call is TRBV20-1, the J call TRBJ1-2, with 8 nucleotides matching TRBD1. This CDR3 contains 16 residues. Germline CDR1 and CDR2: DFQATT and SNEGSKA (reference sequence). Unmatched junction bases numbered 15, after V lost 5 bases and J lost 4 bases. CDR3: CSALSPDRGFSYGYTF. The CDR3 DNA follows: TGCAGTGCTTTATCCCCCGACAGGGGATTTAGCTATGGCTACACCTTC.

Ten or more counts support this clonotype. The chain joins TRBV29-1 to TRBJ2-7; tentatively, D is TRBD1 (5 bases). Germline V gene sequence: CDR1 SQVTM, CDR2 ANQGSEA. V lost 6 bases and J lost 2, with 17 bases in between. CDR3 size: 14 residues. CDR3 bases: TGCAGCGTCGGCACAGGTAGGGGCACCTACGAGCAGTACTTC. Translation gives CSVGTGRGTYEQYF.